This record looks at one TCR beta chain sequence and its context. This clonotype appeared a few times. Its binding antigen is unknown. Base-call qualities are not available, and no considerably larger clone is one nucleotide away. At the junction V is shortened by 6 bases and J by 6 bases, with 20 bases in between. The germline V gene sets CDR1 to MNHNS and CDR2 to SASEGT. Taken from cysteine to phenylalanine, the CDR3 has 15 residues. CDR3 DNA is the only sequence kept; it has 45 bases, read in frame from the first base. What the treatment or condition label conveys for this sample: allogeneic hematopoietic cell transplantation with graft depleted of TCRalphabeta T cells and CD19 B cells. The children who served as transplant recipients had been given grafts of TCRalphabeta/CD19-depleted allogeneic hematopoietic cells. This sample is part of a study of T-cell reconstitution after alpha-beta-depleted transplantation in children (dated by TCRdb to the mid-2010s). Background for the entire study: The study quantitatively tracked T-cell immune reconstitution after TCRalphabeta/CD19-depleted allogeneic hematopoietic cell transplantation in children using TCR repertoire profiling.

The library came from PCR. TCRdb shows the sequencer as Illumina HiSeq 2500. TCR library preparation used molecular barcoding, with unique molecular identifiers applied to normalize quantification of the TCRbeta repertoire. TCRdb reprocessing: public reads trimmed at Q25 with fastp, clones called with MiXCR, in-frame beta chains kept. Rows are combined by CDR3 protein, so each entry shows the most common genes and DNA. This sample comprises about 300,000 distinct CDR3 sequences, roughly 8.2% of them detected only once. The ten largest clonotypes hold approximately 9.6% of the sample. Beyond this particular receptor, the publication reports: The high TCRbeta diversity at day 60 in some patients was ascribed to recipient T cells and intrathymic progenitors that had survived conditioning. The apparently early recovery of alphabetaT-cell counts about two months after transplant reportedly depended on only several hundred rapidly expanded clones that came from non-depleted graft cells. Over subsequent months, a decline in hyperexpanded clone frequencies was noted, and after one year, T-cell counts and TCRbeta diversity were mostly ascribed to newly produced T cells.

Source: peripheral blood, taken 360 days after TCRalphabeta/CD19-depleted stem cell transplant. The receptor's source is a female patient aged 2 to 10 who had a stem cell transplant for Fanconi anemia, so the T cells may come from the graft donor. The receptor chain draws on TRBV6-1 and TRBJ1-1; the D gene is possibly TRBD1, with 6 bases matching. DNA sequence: TGTGCCAGCAGGGGGAGGGGACAATTAATCGCTGAAGCTTTCTTT. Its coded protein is CASRGRGQLIAEAFF.